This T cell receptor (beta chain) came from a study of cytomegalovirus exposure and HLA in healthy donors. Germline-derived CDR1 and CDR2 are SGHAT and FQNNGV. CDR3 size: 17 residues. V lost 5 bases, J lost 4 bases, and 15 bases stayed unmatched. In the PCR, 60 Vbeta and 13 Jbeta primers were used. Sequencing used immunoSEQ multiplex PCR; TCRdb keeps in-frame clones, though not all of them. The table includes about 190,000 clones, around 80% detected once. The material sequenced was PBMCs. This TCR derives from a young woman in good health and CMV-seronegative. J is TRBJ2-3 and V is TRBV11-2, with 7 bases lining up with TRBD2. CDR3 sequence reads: CASSQSAGGRWPDTQYF. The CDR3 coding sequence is TGTGCCAGCAGCCAATCGGCGGGCGGGAGATGGCCAGATACGCAGTATTTT.